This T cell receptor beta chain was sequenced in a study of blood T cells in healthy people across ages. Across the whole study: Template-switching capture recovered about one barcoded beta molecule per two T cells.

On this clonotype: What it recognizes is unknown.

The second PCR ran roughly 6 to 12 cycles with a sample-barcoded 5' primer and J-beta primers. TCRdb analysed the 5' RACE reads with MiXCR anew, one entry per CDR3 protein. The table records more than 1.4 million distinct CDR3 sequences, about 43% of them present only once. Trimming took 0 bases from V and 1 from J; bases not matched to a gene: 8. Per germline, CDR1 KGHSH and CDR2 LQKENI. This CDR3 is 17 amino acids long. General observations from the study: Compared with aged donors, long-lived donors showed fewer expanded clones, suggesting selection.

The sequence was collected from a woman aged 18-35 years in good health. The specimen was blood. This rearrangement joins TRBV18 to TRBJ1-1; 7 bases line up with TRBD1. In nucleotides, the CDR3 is TGTGCCAGCTCACCACCGGGGCAGGGGGTGCCGAACACTGAAGCTTTCTTT. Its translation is CASSPPGQGVPNTEAFF.